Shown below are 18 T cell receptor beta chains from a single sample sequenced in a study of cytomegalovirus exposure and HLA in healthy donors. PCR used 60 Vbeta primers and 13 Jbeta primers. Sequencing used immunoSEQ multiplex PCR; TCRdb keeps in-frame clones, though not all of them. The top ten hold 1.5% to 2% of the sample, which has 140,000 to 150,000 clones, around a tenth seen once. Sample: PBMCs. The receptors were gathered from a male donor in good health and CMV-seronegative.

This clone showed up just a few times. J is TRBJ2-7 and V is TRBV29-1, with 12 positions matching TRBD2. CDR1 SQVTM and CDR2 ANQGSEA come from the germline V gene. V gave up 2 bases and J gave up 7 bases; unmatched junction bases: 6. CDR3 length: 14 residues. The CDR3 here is CSVERLAGGREQYF. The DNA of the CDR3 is TGCAGCGTTGAACGGCTAGCGGGAGGGCGAGAGCAGTACTTC.

The CDR3 nucleotides are TGCGCCAGCAGCCAAAGGAGACAGGGGGCCTACGAGCAGTACTTC. As protein: CASSQRRQGAYEQYF. The chain recombines TRBV4-3 with TRBJ2-7; 9 bases align to TRBD1. The CDR3 spans 15 residues. The J segment lost 2 bases and the V segment lost 2 bases, leaving 4 bases of the junction unmatched. The germline gives CDR1 LGHNA, CDR2 YSLEER.

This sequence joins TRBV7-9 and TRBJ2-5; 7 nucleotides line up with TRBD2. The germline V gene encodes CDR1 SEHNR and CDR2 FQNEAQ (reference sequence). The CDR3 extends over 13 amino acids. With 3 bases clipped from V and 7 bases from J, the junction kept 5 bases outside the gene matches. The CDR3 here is CASSFRGVGTQYF. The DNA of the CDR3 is TGTGCCAGCAGCTTTCGGGGGGTAGGGACCCAGTACTTC.

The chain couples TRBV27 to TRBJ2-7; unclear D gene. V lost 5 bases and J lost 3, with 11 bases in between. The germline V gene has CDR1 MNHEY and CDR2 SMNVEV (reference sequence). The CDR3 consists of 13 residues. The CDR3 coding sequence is TGTGCCAGCAGTACCCCCAACAGCTACGAGCAGTACTTC. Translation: CASSTPNSYEQYF.

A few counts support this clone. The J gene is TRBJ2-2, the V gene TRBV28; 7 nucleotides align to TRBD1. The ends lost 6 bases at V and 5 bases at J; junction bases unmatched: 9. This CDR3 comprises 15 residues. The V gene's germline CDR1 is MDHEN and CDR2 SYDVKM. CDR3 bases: TGTGCCAGCAGGGACGGACAGGCTAGGACCGGGGAGCTGTTTTTT. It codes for CASRDGQARTGELFF.

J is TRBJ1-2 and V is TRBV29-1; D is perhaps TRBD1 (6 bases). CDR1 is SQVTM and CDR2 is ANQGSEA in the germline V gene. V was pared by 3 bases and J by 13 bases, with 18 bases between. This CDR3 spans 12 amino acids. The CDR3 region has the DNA TGCAGCGTTGATAGGCTACAGGGTCCTACCACCTTC. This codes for CSVDRLQGPTTF. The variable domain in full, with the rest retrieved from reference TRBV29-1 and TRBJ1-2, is SAVISQKPSRDICQRGTSLTIQCQVDSQVTMMFWYRQQPGQSLTLIATANQGSEATYESGFVIDKFPISRPNLTFSTLTVSNMSPEDSSIYLCSVDRLQGPTTFGSGTRLTVV.

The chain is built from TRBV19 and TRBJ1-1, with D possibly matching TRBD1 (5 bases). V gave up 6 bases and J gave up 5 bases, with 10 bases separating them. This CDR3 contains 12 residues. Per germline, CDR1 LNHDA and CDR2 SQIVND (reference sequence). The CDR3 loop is CASSPGNTEAFF. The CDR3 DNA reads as TGTGCCAGTAGCCCAGGGAATACTGAAGCTTTCTTT.

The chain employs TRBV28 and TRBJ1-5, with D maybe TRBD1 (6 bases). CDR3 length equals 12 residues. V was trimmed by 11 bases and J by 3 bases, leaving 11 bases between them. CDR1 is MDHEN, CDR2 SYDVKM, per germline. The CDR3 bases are TGTGCCGGCGGACAGTTCAATCAGCCCCAGCATTTT. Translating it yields CAGGQFNQPQHF.

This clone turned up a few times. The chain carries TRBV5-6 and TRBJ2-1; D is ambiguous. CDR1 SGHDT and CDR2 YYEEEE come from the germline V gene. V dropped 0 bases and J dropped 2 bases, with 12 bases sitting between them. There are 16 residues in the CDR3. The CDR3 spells CASSLESVVAYNEQFF. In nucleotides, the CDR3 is TGTGCCAGCAGCTTGGAATCGGTAGTGGCCTACAATGAGCAGTTCTTC.

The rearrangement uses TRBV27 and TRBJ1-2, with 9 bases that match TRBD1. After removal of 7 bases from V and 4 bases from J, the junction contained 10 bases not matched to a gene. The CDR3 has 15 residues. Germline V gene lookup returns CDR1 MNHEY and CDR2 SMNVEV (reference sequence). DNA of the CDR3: TGTGCCAGCACCGCGCGGACAGGGGACTCCTATGGCTACACCTTC. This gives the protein CASTARTGDSYGYTF.

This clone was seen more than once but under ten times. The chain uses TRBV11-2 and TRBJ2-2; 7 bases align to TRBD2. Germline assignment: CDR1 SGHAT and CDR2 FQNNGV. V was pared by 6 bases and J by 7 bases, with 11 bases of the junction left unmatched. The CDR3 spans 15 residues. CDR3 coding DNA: TGTGCCAGCAGGCCCACGGGGGGAGGGGTCGGGGAGCTGTTTTTT. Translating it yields CASRPTGGGVGELFF.

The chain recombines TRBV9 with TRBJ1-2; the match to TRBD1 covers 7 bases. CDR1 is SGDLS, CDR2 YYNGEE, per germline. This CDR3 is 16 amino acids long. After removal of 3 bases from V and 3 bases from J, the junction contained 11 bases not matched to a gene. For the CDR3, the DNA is TGTGCCAGCAGCGGGCGGGACAGTTCTTTATACTATGGCTACACCTTC. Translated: CASSGRDSSLYYGYTF.

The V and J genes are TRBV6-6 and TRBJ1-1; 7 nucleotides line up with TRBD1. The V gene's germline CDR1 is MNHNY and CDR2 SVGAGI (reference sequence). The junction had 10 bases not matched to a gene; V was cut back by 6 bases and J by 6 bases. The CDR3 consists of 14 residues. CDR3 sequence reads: CASSHRNRGAEAFF. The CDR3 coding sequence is TGTGCCAGCAGCCATCGAAACAGGGGCGCTGAAGCTTTCTTT.

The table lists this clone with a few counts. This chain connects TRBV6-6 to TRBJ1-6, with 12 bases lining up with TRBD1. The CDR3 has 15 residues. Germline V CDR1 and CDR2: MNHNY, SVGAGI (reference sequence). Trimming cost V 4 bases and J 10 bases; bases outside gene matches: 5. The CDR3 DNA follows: TGTGCCAGCAGTTCCGGGACAGGGGGCTTATCACCCCTCCACTTT. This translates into CASSSGTGGLSPLHF.

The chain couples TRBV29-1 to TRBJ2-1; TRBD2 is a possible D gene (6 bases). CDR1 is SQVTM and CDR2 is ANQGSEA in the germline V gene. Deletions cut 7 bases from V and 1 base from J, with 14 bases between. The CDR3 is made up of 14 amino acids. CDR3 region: CSAYSGGSYNEQFF. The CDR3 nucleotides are TGCAGCGCCTATAGCGGAGGGTCCTACAATGAGCAGTTCTTC.

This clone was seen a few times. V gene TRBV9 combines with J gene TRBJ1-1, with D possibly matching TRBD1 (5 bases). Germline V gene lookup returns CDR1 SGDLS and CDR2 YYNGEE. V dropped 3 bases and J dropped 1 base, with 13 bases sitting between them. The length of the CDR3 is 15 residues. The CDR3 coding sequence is TGTGCCAGCAGCGATGGACCTAGGGGGAACACTGAAGCTTTCTTT. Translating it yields CASSDGPRGNTEAFF.

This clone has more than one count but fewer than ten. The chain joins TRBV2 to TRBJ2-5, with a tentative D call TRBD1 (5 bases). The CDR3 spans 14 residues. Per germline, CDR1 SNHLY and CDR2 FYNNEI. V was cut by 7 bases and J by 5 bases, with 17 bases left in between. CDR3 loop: CASTPQGRVETQYF. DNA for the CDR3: TGTGCCAGCACCCCCCAGGGTAGGGTCGAGACCCAGTACTTC.

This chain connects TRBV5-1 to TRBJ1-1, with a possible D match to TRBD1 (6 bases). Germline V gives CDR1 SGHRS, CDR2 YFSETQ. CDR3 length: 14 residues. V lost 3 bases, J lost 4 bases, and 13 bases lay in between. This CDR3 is CASSSLKGGTEAFF. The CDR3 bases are TGCGCCAGCAGCTCCCTGAAAGGGGGCACTGAAGCTTTCTTT.